Listed below are T cell receptor beta chains from one sample, sequenced in a study of cytomegalovirus exposure and HLA in healthy donors. Clones were sequenced by immunoSEQ multiplex PCR, and TCRdb holds only the in-frame ones, with some missing. In the table there are 120,000 to 150,000 clones, roughly 86% of which are singletons. Sequencing was carried out using PBMCs. These TCRs come from a man younger than 35 in good health and CMV-seropositive. The CDR3 runs from the conserved cysteine through the conserved F or W. D genes are given only for firm matches. Size values are once, few and many counts, or a class for expanded clones, and some rows have none.

v_call	d_call	clone_size	j_call	cdr3_aa	cdr3_nt
TRBV27	TRBD1	once	TRBJ1-1	CASSYRGTEAFF	TGTGCCAGCAGTTACAGGGGGACTGAAGCTTTCTTT
TRBV11-3	-	-	TRBJ2-2	CASSLGRNTGELFF	TGTGCCAGCAGCTTAGGCAGGAACACCGGGGAGCTGTTTTTT
TRBV11-2	TRBD1	-	TRBJ1-5	CASSLRGRGEPQHF	TGTGCCAGCAGCTTAAGGGGGCGAGGGGAGCCCCAGCATTTT
TRBV7-2	TRBD2	-	TRBJ2-3	CASRSTSGGLETDTQYF	TGTGCCAGCAGATCTACTAGCGGGGGGCTTGAGACAGATACGCAGTATTTT
TRBV6-6	TRBD1	-	TRBJ1-4	CASSYPGGQNEKLFF	TGTGCCAGCAGTTACCCTGGGGGACAGAACGAAAAACTGTTTTTT
TRBV7-9	-	-	TRBJ2-3	CASSSGGTDTQYF	TGTGCCAGCAGCTCTGGAGGCACAGATACGCAGTATTTT
TRBV14	-	once	TRBJ2-1	CASSQEMAGEQFF	TGTGCCAGCAGCCAAGAAATGGCGGGGGAGCAGTTCTTC
TRBV28	-	-	TRBJ1-5	CASIQWEGNQPQHF	TGTGCCAGCATCCAATGGGAGGGCAATCAGCCCCAGCATTTT
TRBV18	TRBD1	-	TRBJ1-6	CASSPGTGRIGSPLHF	TGTGCCAGCTCACCGGGGACAGGGAGGATCGGTTCACCCCTCCACTTT
TRBV28	-	once	TRBJ1-3	CASTEIGTAGNTIYF	TGTGCCAGCACGGAGATCGGGACTGCTGGAAACACCATATATTTT
TRBV7-9	TRBD1	once	TRBJ1-2	CASSSGTGGFYGYTF	TGTGCCAGCAGCTCGGGGACAGGGGGCTTCTATGGCTACACCTTC
TRBV30	TRBD1	once	TRBJ2-7	CAWSEGQGLYEQYF	TGTGCCTGGAGTGAGGGACAGGGTCTCTACGAGCAGTACTTC
TRBV10-3	-	few	TRBJ1-4	CAITVREGEKLFF	TGTGCCATCACCGTCCGGGAAGGGGAAAAACTGTTTTTT
TRBV9	TRBD2	-	TRBJ2-5	CASSVTAAGEETQYF	TGTGCCAGCAGCGTAACTGCAGCGGGAGAAGAGACCCAGTACTTC
TRBV30	TRBD1	-	TRBJ2-7	CAWDRGYEQYF	TGTGCCTGGGACAGGGGCTACGAGCAGTACTTC
TRBV7-9	TRBD1	-	TRBJ1-4	CASSLGLYRGRWNEKLFF	TGTGCCAGCAGCTTAGGGCTCTACAGGGGGCGGTGGAATGAAAAACTGTTTTTT
TRBV29-1	TRBD2	-	TRBJ2-3	CSVETSGSSIGKFAVIPPTDTQYF	TGCAGCGTTGAGACTAGCGGGAGCAGTATTGGTAAATTTGCCGTAATTCCTCCCACAGATACGCAGTATTTT
TRBV29-1	-	-	TRBJ1-5	CSVKTGNQPQHF	TGCAGCGTTAAAACAGGGAATCAGCCCCAGCATTTT
TRBV5-4	-	-	TRBJ2-7	CASSLALGTKEQYF	TGTGCCAGCAGCTTGGCACTCGGGACAAAGGAGCAGTACTTC
TRBV6-1	TRBD1	-	TRBJ2-7	CATLRGLLGEYEQYF	TGTGCCACCCTAAGGGGGCTCCTGGGGGAGTACGAGCAGTACTTC
TRBV11-1	-	once	TRBJ2-5	CASSLDRGGETQYF	TGTGCCAGCAGCTTAGACAGGGGGGGAGAGACCCAGTACTTC
TRBV5-1	TRBD1	once	TRBJ1-1	CASSATGDTEAFF	TGCGCCAGCAGCGCTACAGGGGACACTGAAGCTTTCTTT
TRBV6-6	-	-	TRBJ1-2	CASRADSNYGYTF	TGTGCCAGCAGGGCGGACAGCAACTATGGCTACACCTTC
TRBV11-2	-	-	TRBJ1-1	CASRTNPGLHTEAFF	TGTGCCAGCAGGACGAATCCAGGGCTGCACACTGAAGCTTTCTTT
TRBV27	TRBD1	-	TRBJ1-2	CASRPGTGGMSVNYGYTF	TGTGCCAGCAGGCCGGGGACAGGGGGCATGAGCGTTAACTATGGCTACACCTTC
TRBV19	-	-	TRBJ2-5	CASSINGEETQYF	TGTGCCAGTAGTATAAACGGGGAGGAGACCCAGTACTTC
TRBV15	TRBD1	-	TRBJ1-4	CATSRESYFVPEGQEKLFF	TGTGCCACCAGCAGAGAGAGTTACTTTGTTCCAGAGGGACAGGAAAAACTGTTTTTT
TRBV27	TRBD1	-	TRBJ1-2	CASSYGTGVATHF	TGTGCCAGCAGTTACGGGACAGGGGTAGCCACGCACTTC
TRBV19	TRBD1	-	TRBJ1-5	CASSPLDRGINQPQHF	TGTGCCAGTAGTCCCCTGGACAGGGGAATCAATCAGCCCCAGCATTTT
TRBV6-5	-	-	TRBJ1-5	CASNSPTGTDQPQHF	TGTGCCAGCAATTCACCAACAGGTACGGATCAGCCCCAGCATTTT
TRBV27	TRBD2	-	TRBJ2-2	CASGGLAGGPVTGELFF	TGTGCCAGCGGAGGACTAGCGGGAGGGCCTGTCACCGGGGAGCTGTTTTTT
TRBV28	-	-	TRBJ1-5	CASSPSRPQHF	TGTGCCAGCAGTCCGTCCAGGCCCCAGCATTTT
TRBV15	-	-	TRBJ1-2	CATSRDYSRNYGYTF	TGTGCCACCAGCAGAGATTACAGCAGAAACTATGGCTACACCTTC
TRBV7-6	TRBD2	-	TRBJ2-1	CASSLDRGRGLAGWPYNEQFF	TGTGCCAGCAGCTTAGACAGGGGCCGCGGACTAGCGGGATGGCCCTACAATGAGCAGTTCTTC
TRBV4-1	-	-	TRBJ1-1	CASSQGNFRGAEAFF	TGCGCCAGCAGCCAAGGGAATTTCAGGGGAGCAGAAGCTTTCTTT
TRBV12-2	-	-	TRBJ1-2	CASRLGNGTTSF	TGTGCAAGTCGCTTAGGGAACGGGACAACCTCCTTC
TRBV18	-	-	TRBJ2-3	CASTIASNTDTQYF	TGTGCCAGCACAATAGCGAGCAACACAGATACGCAGTATTTT
TRBV28	TRBD1	-	TRBJ1-2	CASRRTGNYGYTF	TGTGCCAGCAGGCGGACAGGGAACTATGGCTACACCTTC
TRBV7-2	TRBD2	-	TRBJ2-2	CATSAKREPTGELFF	TGTGCCACCTCCGCGAAGCGGGAGCCCACCGGGGAGCTGTTTTTT
TRBV30	TRBD2	-	TRBJ2-7	CAWTSGRYYEQYF	TGTGCCTGGACTAGCGGGAGATACTACGAGCAGTACTTC
TRBV9	TRBD1	-	TRBJ2-2	CASSLRDRGGTGELFF	TGTGCCAGCAGCCTCCGGGACAGGGGCGGGACCGGGGAGCTGTTTTTT
TRBV19	-	-	TRBJ2-1	CASSIGVNNEQFF	TGTGCCAGTAGTATAGGCGTTAACAATGAGCAGTTCTTC
TRBV30	-	-	TRBJ1-1	CAWSDRGSTEAFF	TGTGCCTGGAGTGATCGGGGAAGCACTGAAGCTTTCTTT
TRBV7-8	-	-	TRBJ2-1	CASSLASSSSNEQFF	TGTGCCAGCAGCTTAGCGTCTAGTTCCAGCAATGAGCAGTTCTTC
TRBV7-7	-	-	TRBJ2-2	CASSLQGTGELFF	TGTGCTAGCAGCTTGCAGGGTACCGGGGAGCTGTTTTTT
TRBV14	-	-	TRBJ2-3	CASSDRNLFGLDTQYF	TGTGCCAGCAGCGACAGGAATCTGTTCGGTCTAGATACGCAGTATTTT
TRBV6-1	-	-	TRBJ2-3	CASSYGKGDTQYF	TGTGCCAGCAGTTATGGGAAGGGGGATACGCAGTATTTT
TRBV15	TRBD1	few	TRBJ2-1	CATGQGEQFF	TGTGCCACCGGACAGGGAGAGCAGTTCTTC
TRBV7-2	TRBD2	-	TRBJ2-7	CASSSTSGSYEQYF	TGTGCCAGCAGCTCGACTAGCGGGAGCTACGAGCAGTACTTC
TRBV30	-	-	TRBJ1-1	CAWSPDRGTEAFF	TGTGCCTGGAGCCCGGACAGAGGGACTGAAGCTTTCTTT
TRBV7-9	-	-	TRBJ2-5	CASSLLHHRDSPGETQYF	TGTGCCAGCAGCTTGCTACACCACCGGGACTCGCCTGGTGAGACCCAGTACTTC
TRBV18	-	-	TRBJ2-7	CASSTRTGDYEQYF	TGTGCCAGCTCAACTCGGACGGGGGACTACGAGCAGTACTTC
TRBV30	-	-	TRBJ1-5	CAWSVHSNQPQHF	TGTGCCTGGAGTGTACATAGCAATCAGCCCCAGCATTTT
TRBV19	-	-	TRBJ2-3	CASSGPGSDTQYF	TGTGCCAGTAGTGGGCCCGGATCAGATACGCAGTATTTT
TRBV7-8	TRBD1	-	TRBJ1-2	CASSLGQLYGYTF	TGTGCCAGCAGCTTGGGACAGCTCTATGGCTACACCTTC
TRBV2	-	-	TRBJ1-2	CASSERTVINYGYTF	TGTGCCAGCAGTGAACGGACAGTCATTAACTATGGCTACACCTTC
TRBV5-4	TRBD1	-	TRBJ1-1	CASSLVTGDTEAFF	TGTGCCAGCAGCTTGGTGACAGGGGACACTGAAGCTTTCTTT
TRBV2	-	-	TRBJ1-1	CASSETSSGSEAFF	TGTGCCAGCAGTGAAACCTCGTCGGGGTCAGAAGCTTTCTTT
TRBV7-9	-	-	TRBJ1-1	CASSFLEGDTEAFF	TGTGCCAGCAGCTTCCTTGAGGGTGACACTGAAGCTTTCTTT
TRBV9	-	-	TRBJ1-2	CASSGGPNGYTF	TGTGCCAGCAGTGGGGGCCCCAACGGCTACACCTTC